What follows describes a single T cell receptor beta chain. These data are taken from a study of T-cell memory formation after mild COVID-19. The CDR3 has 16 amino acids. The germline gives CDR1 SGHRS, CDR2 YFSETQ. V lost 0 bases and J lost 5; bases outside the gene matches: 6. A single record per CDR3 protein comes from TCRdb applying MiXCR to the 5' RACE reads. The sample yields 250,000 to 300,000 distinct CDR3 sequences, about 16% seen once. The sample consisted of PBMCs or a T cell subset sorted from them (not recorded which). The V and J genes are TRBV5-1 and TRBJ2-2, with TRBD2 matching 8 bases. This clonotype was obtained from a man younger than 35 who had mild COVID-19 (a few samples of this study predate the infection). Cell type and time point are not known. As DNA, the CDR3 is TGCGCCAGCAGCTTGGATGCCGGGGGGGCGACCGGGGAGCTGTTTTTT. It encodes CASSLDAGGATGELFF.